One and the same sample provided the 11 T cell receptor beta chains below, sequenced in a study of beta chain features in type 1 diabetes. TCRB transcripts that were expressed got sequenced, as all of the isolated RNA had been reverse transcribed. TCRdb's copy holds only in-frame clones and misses some; the assay was immunoSEQ multiplex PCR. The data show 860,000 or so clones, 15% to 20% seen once. The sequenced sample was naive CD4+ T cells from blood. These TCRs come from a woman in her late teens or twenties in good health.

In its sample, this clone was seen a few times. The genes are TRBV27 and TRBJ1-5; a weak D match, TRBD1 (5 bases). The CDR3 runs to 17 residues. Germline V gene sequence: CDR1 MNHEY, CDR2 SMNVEV (reference sequence). Deletions cut 2 bases from V and 3 bases from J, with 17 bases between. The CDR3 is CASSLKPPAGINQPQHF. In DNA form, the CDR3 reads TGTGCCAGCAGTTTAAAACCCCCCGCAGGGATCAATCAGCCCCAGCATTTT.

This clone came up a few times. The J gene is TRBJ2-7, the V gene TRBV10-3, with 7 bases identical to TRBD1. Germline-derived CDR1 and CDR2 are ENHRY and SYGVKD. The CDR3 is 16 amino acids. V lost 3 bases and J lost 1; bases outside the gene matches: 9. CDR3 DNA: TGTGCCATCAGTGACCCGAGGGGGCCTGGGTCCTACGAGCAGTACTTC. Translating it yields CAISDPRGPGSYEQYF.

Turning to this clone: At one of its ends the junction is not consistent with the germline gene, which may arise from a read error. V is TRBV11-2 and J is TRBJ2-7, with unresolved D. The CDR3 is 15 residues long. CDR1 and CDR2 from the germline V gene are SGHAT and FQNNGV. The CDR3 sequence is CASSLVDRASYEQHF. The CDR3, as DNA: TGTGCCAGCAGCTTAGTTGATAGGGCCTCTTACGAGCAGCACTTC.

This clone has just a few counts. V gene TRBV5-1 combines with J gene TRBJ2-7; D call uncertain. V lost 5 bases to trimming and J lost 0 bases, with 9 bases between them. This CDR3 has 13 residues. From germline, CDR1 is SGHRS and CDR2 YFSETQ. The CDR3 DNA sequence: TGCGCCAGCAGTATGGGAAACTCCTACGAGCAGTACTTC. Amino acid sequence: CASSMGNSYEQYF. The full variable domain, rest sourced from reference TRBV5-1 and TRBJ2-7, is KAGVTQTPRYLIKTRGQQVTLSCSPISGHRSVSWYQQTPGQGLQFLFEYFSETQRNKGNFPGRFSGRQFSNSRSEMNVSTLELGDSALYLCASSMGNSYEQYFGPGTRLTVT.

This clone was counted between two and nine times. This rearrangement joins TRBV7-6 to TRBJ2-1; the D gene could be TRBD1 or TRBD2 (5 bases each). The CDR3 loop spans 17 amino acids. V was shortened by 5 bases and J by 8 bases, with 25 bases between the two germline ends. Germline V gene sequence: CDR1 SGHVS, CDR2 FNYEAQ. CDR3 sequence: CASSGVPTGTRWDEQFF. The CDR3 DNA is TGTGCCAGCAGCGGAGTCCCCACCGGGACCCGGTGGGATGAGCAGTTCTTC.

Comments on this clone: The sample has other DNA sequences that encode this CDR3 too. J is TRBJ1-2 and V is TRBV10-3; D is ambiguous. CDR1 and CDR2 from the germline V gene are ENHRY and SYGVKD. The CDR3 spans 13 residues. Trimming took 0 bases from V and 4 from J, leaving 6 bases between them. The DNA of the CDR3 is TGTGCCATCAGTGAGTCTATGGGCTATGGCTACACCTTC. This gives the protein CAISESMGYGYTF.

This chain links TRBV6-1 with TRBJ2-7; 10 nucleotides agree with TRBD1. V trimming: 6 bases; J trimming: 0 bases; junction bases outside the gene matches: 2. There are 14 residues in the CDR3. Germline CDR1 is MNHNS and CDR2 is SASEGT. Here the CDR3 DNA reads TGTGCCAGCAGGGGACAGGGGAGCTCCTACGAGCAGTACTTC. Translation: CASRGQGSSYEQYF.

Only a few counts were recorded for this clone. J is TRBJ2-7 and V is TRBV11-2; tentatively, D is TRBD2 (5 bases). Germline V gives CDR1 SGHAT, CDR2 FQNNGV. CDR3 length equals 16 residues. Trimming cost V 5 bases and J 1 base, with 18 bases left between them. Here the CDR3 DNA reads TGTGCCAGCAGCCCCCTTTCAGGAGGTGGATCCTACGAGCAGTACTTC. Translated, it gives CASSPLSGGGSYEQYF.

This clone was counted only a few times. V gene TRBV7-3 combines with J gene TRBJ2-3, with 10 bases lining up with TRBD2. Germline-derived CDR1 and CDR2 are SGHTA and FQGTGA. The CDR3 has 16 amino acids. The ends lost 4 bases at V and 1 base at J; junction bases unmatched: 5. CDR3 in DNA: TGTGCCAGCAGCTCTAGCGGGAGAGTTGGCACAGATACGCAGTATTTT. Its translation is CASSSSGRVGTDTQYF. The whole variable domain, remainder taken from reference TRBV7-3 and TRBJ2-3, is GAGVSQTPSNKVTEKGKYVELRCDPISGHTALYWYRQSLGQGPEFLIYFQGTGAADDSGLPNDRFFAVRPEGSVSTLKIQRTERGDSAVYLCASSSSGRVGTDTQYFGPGTRLTVL.

This chain connects TRBV28 to TRBJ2-7; 9 bases map to TRBD2. V shed 5 bases and J 3 bases; nucleotides not matched to a gene: 11. This CDR3 is built from 16 residues. Germline CDR1 and CDR2: MDHEN and SYDVKM. The CDR3 is CASSTPQLAGRYEQYF. The CDR3 DNA is TGTGCCAGCAGTACCCCCCAGCTAGCGGGGCGCTACGAGCAGTACTTC. Full variable domain (outside the CDR3, taken from reference TRBV28 and TRBJ2-7): DVKVTQSSRYLVKRTGEKVFLECVQDMDHENMFWYRQDPGLGLRLIYFSYDVKMKEKGDIPEGYSVSREKKERFSLILESASTNQTSMYLCASSTPQLAGRYEQYFGPGTRLTVT.

This clone turned up a few times. The chain links TRBV10-3 to TRBJ2-4; TRBD2 agrees at 10 bases. Germline CDR1 is ENHRY and CDR2 is SYGVKD. This CDR3 has 16 amino acids. V was pared by 3 bases and J by 2 bases, with 4 bases of the junction left unmatched. This CDR3 reads CAISDASGRSKNIQYF. CDR3 coding DNA: TGTGCCATCAGTGACGCTAGCGGGAGATCCAAAAACATTCAGTACTTC.